A selection of T cell receptor beta chains follows, all from one sample in a study of blood T cell repertoires in COVID-19. The protocol was immunoSEQ multiplex PCR, while the TCRdb copy is restricted to in-frame clones and leaves out a portion. Altogether under 300,000 clones are present, under 85% being singletons, with the ten largest covering more than 1.5%. The sequencing sample was made of peripheral blood. These receptors originate from a man aged 25 to 40 who had recovered from COVID-19. The CDR3 runs from the conserved cysteine through the conserved F or W. The order of the fields is D gene, J gene, V gene, clone size, CDR3 protein, CDR3 DNA. D genes are given only for firm matches. Clone size appears in some rows only: once, few, many, or a class for an expanded clone.

d_gene: .; j_gene: TRBJ2-2; v_gene: TRBV7-3; abundance: .; CDR3aa: CASSLTGNTGELFF; CDR3nt: TGTGCCAGCAGCTTAACCGGGAACACCGGGGAGCTGTTTTTT
d_gene: .; j_gene: TRBJ2-1; v_gene: TRBV6-2/TRBV6-3; abundance: .; CDR3aa: CASSYSVRGEQFF; CDR3nt: TGTGCCAGCAGTTATTCCGTTCGCGGTGAGCAGTTCTTC
d_gene: .; j_gene: TRBJ1-2; v_gene: TRBV5-4; abundance: .; CDR3aa: CASRSTGSTTANYGYTF; CDR3nt: TGTGCCAGCAGGTCTACAGGGTCAACCACTGCTAACTATGGCTACACCTTC
d_gene: .; j_gene: TRBJ1-2; v_gene: TRBV28; abundance: .; CDR3aa: CASTPRGYGYTF; CDR3nt: TGTGCCAGCACCCCTCGGGGGTATGGCTACACCTTC
d_gene: TRBD1; j_gene: TRBJ2-2; v_gene: TRBV19; abundance: .; CDR3aa: CASSIVRTGDDTGELFF; CDR3nt: TGTGCCAGTAGTATAGTTCGGACAGGTGATGACACCGGGGAGCTGTTTTTT
d_gene: .; j_gene: TRBJ2-2; v_gene: TRBV24-1; abundance: once; CDR3aa: CATSEHPGGGRDTGELFF; CDR3nt: TGTGCCACCAGTGAACACCCCGGAGGGGGCCGGGACACCGGGGAGCTGTTTTTT
d_gene: .; j_gene: TRBJ2-5; v_gene: TRBV10-3; abundance: .; CDR3aa: CATSPPEGGETQYF; CDR3nt: TGTGCCACATCCCCCCCGGAGGGCGGTGAGACCCAGTACTTC
d_gene: .; j_gene: TRBJ1-2; v_gene: TRBV11-2; abundance: .; CDR3aa: CASSPTLGSSYGYTF; CDR3nt: TGTGCCAGCAGCCCTACCCTAGGGAGCTCCTATGGCTACACCTTC
d_gene: .; j_gene: TRBJ1-1; v_gene: TRBV21-1; abundance: once; CDR3aa: CASSKGQGAEAFF; CDR3nt: TGTGCCAGCAGCAAGGGACAGGGGGCAGAAGCTTTCTTT
d_gene: .; j_gene: TRBJ1-1; v_gene: TRBV13; abundance: .; CDR3aa: CASSTKWGSMNTEAFF; CDR3nt: TGTGCCAGCAGCACCAAGTGGGGCTCCATGAACACTGAAGCTTTCTTT
d_gene: TRBD1; j_gene: TRBJ2-2; v_gene: TRBV5-4; abundance: .; CDR3aa: CASSHGQGNTGELFF; CDR3nt: TGTGCCAGCAGCCATGGACAGGGGAACACCGGGGAGCTGTTTTTT
d_gene: TRBD1; j_gene: TRBJ1-1; v_gene: TRBV5-5; abundance: .; CDR3aa: CASSPYGQANTEAFF; CDR3nt: TGTGCCAGCAGCCCCTACGGACAGGCGAACACTGAAGCTTTCTTT
d_gene: TRBD1; j_gene: TRBJ2-3; v_gene: TRBV29-1; abundance: .; CDR3aa: CSVERGDRGTDTQYF; CDR3nt: TGCAGCGTTGAAAGAGGAGACAGGGGCACAGATACGCAGTATTTT
d_gene: TRBD1; j_gene: TRBJ1-1; v_gene: TRBV7-2; abundance: .; CDR3aa: CASSRLLGGTVLSTEAFF; CDR3nt: TGTGCCAGCAGCCGTTTGCTTGGCGGGACAGTTTTATCCACTGAAGCTTTCTTT
d_gene: .; j_gene: TRBJ1-1; v_gene: TRBV19; abundance: .; CDR3aa: CASSIAGRRREAFF; CDR3nt: TGTGCCAGTAGTATAGCGGGGAGGAGGAGAGAAGCTTTCTTT
d_gene: TRBD1; j_gene: TRBJ2-5; v_gene: TRBV29-1; abundance: .; CDR3aa: CSVAGQGGETQYF; CDR3nt: TGCAGCGTTGCGGGACAGGGAGGGGAGACCCAGTACTTC
d_gene: .; j_gene: TRBJ1-2; v_gene: TRBV6-1; abundance: .; CDR3aa: CASSDPGVGGYTF; CDR3nt: TGTGCCAGCAGTGATCCAGGGGTAGGTGGCTACACCTTC
d_gene: TRBD1; j_gene: TRBJ1-6; v_gene: TRBV18; abundance: .; CDR3aa: CASSSTGVWNSPLHF; CDR3nt: TGTGCCAGCTCATCCACAGGGGTCTGGAATTCACCCCTCCACTTT
d_gene: TRBD1; j_gene: TRBJ1-6; v_gene: TRBV7-8; abundance: once; CDR3aa: CASSLGVRSGRGNSPLHF; CDR3nt: TGTGCCAGCAGCTTAGGGGTTCGATCAGGCAGGGGGAATTCACCCCTCCACTTT
d_gene: .; j_gene: TRBJ1-6; v_gene: TRBV7-9; abundance: few; CDR3aa: CASSLLQNSPLHF; CDR3nt: TGTGCCAGCAGCTTACTTCAGAATTCACCCCTCCACTTT
d_gene: .; j_gene: TRBJ2-2; v_gene: TRBV7-9; abundance: .; CDR3aa: CASSLGHNTGELFF; CDR3nt: TGTGCCAGCAGCTTAGGACACAACACCGGGGAGCTGTTTTTT
d_gene: TRBD1; j_gene: TRBJ2-7; v_gene: TRBV6-5; abundance: .; CDR3aa: CATQGQVTYEQYF; CDR3nt: TGTGCCACCCAGGGACAGGTGACCTACGAGCAGTACTTC
d_gene: .; j_gene: TRBJ2-7; v_gene: TRBV14; abundance: .; CDR3aa: CASSQDMVQGYEQYF; CDR3nt: TGTGCCAGCAGCCAAGATATGGTCCAGGGGTACGAGCAGTACTTC
d_gene: .; j_gene: TRBJ2-3; v_gene: TRBV5-6; abundance: .; CDR3aa: CASGRQGTDTQYF; CDR3nt: TGTGCCAGTGGGCGACAGGGCACAGATACGCAGTATTTT
d_gene: TRBD1; j_gene: TRBJ1-5; v_gene: TRBV28; abundance: .; CDR3aa: CASSWDRESQPQHF; CDR3nt: TGTGCCAGCAGCTGGGACAGGGAATCTCAGCCCCAGCATTTT
d_gene: TRBD1; j_gene: TRBJ1-2; v_gene: TRBV27; abundance: many; CDR3aa: CASSLNSDRGSYGYTF; CDR3nt: TGTGCCAGCAGTCTCAACTCGGACAGGGGATCCTATGGCTACACCTTC
d_gene: TRBD2; j_gene: TRBJ2-1; v_gene: TRBV7-3; abundance: .; CDR3aa: CASSLQSGGDNEQFF; CDR3nt: TGTGCCAGCAGCTTACAAAGCGGGGGGGACAATGAGCAGTTCTTC
d_gene: TRBD1; j_gene: TRBJ1-2; v_gene: TRBV3-1/TRBV3-2; abundance: .; CDR3aa: CASSQHRQGSTKYYGYTF; CDR3nt: TGTGCCAGCAGCCAGCACAGACAGGGGTCGACAAAATACTATGGCTACACCTTC
d_gene: .; j_gene: TRBJ1-1; v_gene: TRBV6-5; abundance: .; CDR3aa: CASISSHVNTEAFF; CDR3nt: TGTGCCAGCATTAGTTCCCACGTGAACACTGAAGCTTTCTTT
d_gene: .; j_gene: TRBJ2-1; v_gene: TRBV19; abundance: .; CDR3aa: CASSPQGNNNEQFF; CDR3nt: TGTGCCAGTAGCCCACAGGGAAACAACAATGAGCAGTTCTTC
d_gene: .; j_gene: TRBJ1-1; v_gene: TRBV2; abundance: .; CDR3aa: CASSARGLSTEAFF; CDR3nt: TGTGCCAGCAGTGCCCGAGGGCTCAGCACTGAAGCTTTCTTT
d_gene: .; j_gene: TRBJ2-3; v_gene: TRBV3-1/TRBV3-2; abundance: .; CDR3aa: CASSQVGTGLTDTQYF; CDR3nt: TGTGCCAGCAGCCAAGTTGGGACTGGACTCACAGATACGCAGTATTTT
d_gene: TRBD1; j_gene: TRBJ2-6; v_gene: TRBV27; abundance: .; CDR3aa: CASNPGTGISGANVLTF; CDR3nt: TGTGCCAGCAACCCCGGGACAGGGATCTCTGGGGCCAACGTCCTGACTTTC
d_gene: .; j_gene: TRBJ1-2; v_gene: TRBV5-1; abundance: .; CDR3aa: CASSSDSKSNGYTF; CDR3nt: TGCGCCAGCAGCTCGGACAGTAAGTCGAATGGCTACACCTTC
d_gene: .; j_gene: TRBJ1-4; v_gene: TRBV27; abundance: .; CDR3aa: CASSARGSTNEKLFF; CDR3nt: TGTGCCAGCAGTGCCCGGGGTTCGACTAATGAAAAACTGTTTTTT
d_gene: .; j_gene: TRBJ2-5; v_gene: TRBV4-1; abundance: .; CDR3aa: CASSQNPQARQETQYF; CDR3nt: TGCGCCAGCAGCCAGAACCCCCAGGCCAGGCAAGAGACCCAGTACTTC
d_gene: .; j_gene: TRBJ2-3; v_gene: TRBV7-9; abundance: once; CDR3aa: CASSSIWGGLMDTQYF; CDR3nt: TGTGCCAGCAGTTCCATTTGGGGAGGCTTGATGGATACGCAGTATTTT
d_gene: .; j_gene: TRBJ2-7; v_gene: TRBV19; abundance: .; CDR3aa: CASRDTDSYEQYF; CDR3nt: TGTGCCAGCCGGGACACCGACTCCTACGAGCAGTACTTC
d_gene: .; j_gene: TRBJ1-5; v_gene: TRBV4-1; abundance: .; CDR3aa: CASSGGRGSNQPQHF; CDR3nt: TGCGCCAGCAGCGGGGGCAGGGGCAGCAATCAGCCCCAGCATTTT
d_gene: .; j_gene: TRBJ2-1; v_gene: TRBV19; abundance: .; CDR3aa: CASSWEPGHNEQFF; CDR3nt: TGTGCCAGTAGTTGGGAGCCTGGCCACAATGAGCAGTTCTTC
d_gene: .; j_gene: TRBJ2-1; v_gene: TRBV15; abundance: .; CDR3aa: CATSRDRGRGSYNEQFF; CDR3nt: TGTGCCACCAGCAGAGATCGGGGCAGGGGATCCTACAATGAGCAGTTCTTC
d_gene: TRBD2; j_gene: TRBJ2-5; v_gene: TRBV5-1; abundance: .; CDR3aa: CASSPGTTMETQYF; CDR3nt: TGCGCCAGCAGCCCCGGGACTACGATGGAGACCCAGTACTTC
d_gene: TRBD2; j_gene: TRBJ2-1; v_gene: TRBV18; abundance: .; CDR3aa: CASSPLASGGAVGEQFF; CDR3nt: TGTGCCAGCTCACCGCTCGCTAGCGGGGGGGCAGTTGGTGAGCAGTTCTTC
d_gene: .; j_gene: TRBJ2-3; v_gene: TRBV9; abundance: .; CDR3aa: CASSVAPGEDTQYF; CDR3nt: TGTGCCAGCAGCGTAGCTCCGGGGGAGGATACGCAGTATTTT
d_gene: TRBD1; j_gene: TRBJ2-4; v_gene: TRBV6-1; abundance: .; CDR3aa: CASSDGGRQGIYIQYF; CDR3nt: TGTGCCAGCAGTGATGGGGGGCGACAGGGGATATACATTCAGTACTTC
d_gene: .; j_gene: TRBJ1-5; v_gene: TRBV19; abundance: .; CDR3aa: CASTAQGYNQPQHF; CDR3nt: TGTGCCAGTACCGCCCAGGGGTACAATCAGCCCCAGCATTTT
d_gene: TRBD1; j_gene: TRBJ1-2; v_gene: TRBV19; abundance: .; CDR3aa: CASSKDRGTNYGYTF; CDR3nt: TGTGCCAGTAGTAAGGACAGGGGGACCAACTATGGCTACACCTTC
d_gene: .; j_gene: TRBJ2-3; v_gene: TRBV9; abundance: .; CDR3aa: CASSVLVQDTQYF; CDR3nt: TGTGCCAGCAGCGTTCTAGTACAAGATACGCAGTATTTT
d_gene: TRBD1; j_gene: TRBJ1-1; v_gene: TRBV18; abundance: .; CDR3aa: CASSRQGVNTEAFF; CDR3nt: TGTGCCAGCTCAAGACAGGGCGTGAACACTGAAGCTTTCTTT
d_gene: .; j_gene: TRBJ1-1; v_gene: TRBV6-5; abundance: .; CDR3aa: CASKEYRSMNTEAFF; CDR3nt: TGTGCCAGCAAAGAATACAGGTCTATGAACACTGAAGCTTTCTTT
d_gene: TRBD1; j_gene: TRBJ2-2; v_gene: TRBV5-4; abundance: few; CDR3aa: CASSSDRGGTGELFF; CDR3nt: TGTGCCAGCAGCAGTGACAGGGGTGGTACCGGGGAGCTGTTTTTT
d_gene: .; j_gene: TRBJ1-5; v_gene: TRBV19; abundance: .; CDR3aa: CASRRRGSDSNQPQHF; CDR3nt: TGTGCCAGTAGGCGCAGGGGCTCAGATAGCAATCAGCCCCAGCATTTT
d_gene: .; j_gene: TRBJ2-7; v_gene: TRBV2; abundance: .; CDR3aa: CATTWTVSSYEQYF; CDR3nt: TGTGCCACCACCTGGACTGTCAGCTCCTACGAGCAGTACTTC
d_gene: .; j_gene: TRBJ1-2; v_gene: TRBV12-3/TRBV12-4; abundance: .; CDR3aa: CASSSNYGYTF; CDR3nt: TGTGCCAGCAGCTCTAACTATGGCTACACCTTC
d_gene: TRBD1; j_gene: TRBJ2-5; v_gene: TRBV19; abundance: .; CDR3aa: CASKVTGGETQYF; CDR3nt: TGTGCCAGTAAAGTGACAGGGGGCGAGACCCAGTACTTC
d_gene: .; j_gene: TRBJ1-3; v_gene: TRBV9; abundance: .; CDR3aa: CASSEDTRSSGNTIYF; CDR3nt: TGTGCCAGCAGCGAGGACACGCGGAGCTCTGGAAACACCATATATTTT
d_gene: .; j_gene: TRBJ2-2; v_gene: TRBV10-3; abundance: once; CDR3aa: CAISDSGSRFGELFF; CDR3nt: TGTGCCATCAGTGATTCAGGGTCCAGGTTCGGGGAGCTGTTTTTT
d_gene: TRBD2; j_gene: TRBJ2-7; v_gene: TRBV5-6; abundance: .; CDR3aa: CASSLGLARYEQYF; CDR3nt: TGTGCCAGCAGCTTGGGACTAGCTCGGTACGAGCAGTACTTC
d_gene: TRBD2; j_gene: TRBJ2-1; v_gene: TRBV7-3; abundance: .; CDR3aa: CASSFSGAHNEQFF; CDR3nt: TGTGCCAGCAGCTTTAGCGGGGCCCACAATGAGCAGTTCTTC
d_gene: TRBD1; j_gene: TRBJ2-7; v_gene: TRBV6-6; abundance: .; CDR3aa: CASKDRSAYEQYF; CDR3nt: TGTGCCAGCAAGGACAGGTCCGCCTACGAGCAGTACTTC